These 20 T cell receptor beta chains were all obtained from the same sample, sequenced in a study of shared clonotypes between healthy human individuals. Method: immunoSEQ multiplex PCR; TCRdb's copy keeps in-frame clones and lacks some. There are under 2.5 million clones in the sample; roughly 90% occur only once, and 0.37% lies in the top ten. The sequenced sample consisted of naive CD4+ T cells from PBMCs. Subset specified: CD45RA+ positively selected. All receptors derive from a man aged 18 to 35 in good health. Some clones in this sample may be carry-over from other donors' samples.

The CDR3, as DNA: TGCGCCAGCAGCCAGGCTTACGGGGACCGGGGCTACAATGAGCAGTTCTTC. This encodes CASSQAYGDRGYNEQFF. V usage is TRBV4-1 and J usage is TRBJ2-1; either TRBD1 or TRBD2 may supply D (5 bases each). The germline V gene has CDR1 MGHRA and CDR2 YSYEKL. Trimming removed 3 bases at V and 3 bases at J, with 18 bases between. This CDR3 is built from 17 residues.

This clone was detected only once. The chain carries TRBV11-2 and TRBJ2-1; TRBD2 matches at 14 bases. J was trimmed by 9 bases and V by 4 bases; bases with no gene match: 11. Germline V gene data show CDR1 as SGHAT and CDR2 as FQNNGV. The CDR3 runs 17 residues. The DNA for the CDR3 is TGTGCCAGCAGCTCGACTAGCGGGAGGGCCAAACGGAGTGAGCAGTTCTTC. It specifies CASSSTSGRAKRSEQFF.

The rearrangement joins TRBV7-2 to TRBJ2-5; 7 positions match TRBD2. This CDR3 is 12 amino acids long. Germline lookup yields CDR1 SGHTA and CDR2 FQGNSA. J gave up 4 bases and V 7 bases, and 3 bases lay outside the gene matches. CDR3 sequence reads: CASNAGVETQYF. The CDR3 nucleotides read TGTGCCAGCAATGCGGGAGTAGAGACCCAGTACTTC. Full variable domain (missing parts from reference TRBV7-2 and TRBJ2-5): GAGVSQSPSNKVTEKGKDVELRCDPISGHTALYWYRQSLGQGLEFLIYFQGNSAPDKSGLPSDRFSAERTGGSVSTLTIQRTQQEDSAVYLCASNAGVETQYFGPGTRLLVL.

This clone has a handful of counts. The chain carries TRBV29-1 and TRBJ1-1, with TRBD1 matching over 10 bases. CDR1 is SQVTM and CDR2 is ANQGSEA in the germline V gene. CDR3 length: 15 residues. With V trimmed by 6 bases and J by 10 bases, 17 bases remained unmatched. The CDR3 protein is CSVANRDRGGVVAFF. For the CDR3, the DNA is TGCAGCGTCGCTAATAGGGACAGGGGAGGGGTCGTAGCTTTCTTT.

The chain has TRBV7-8 and TRBJ2-1; TRBD2 matches at 7 bases. The CDR3 runs to 21 residues. V lost 1 base, J lost 4 bases, and 22 bases stayed unmatched. Germline lookup yields CDR1 SGHVS and CDR2 FQNEAQ. CDR3 sequence (DNA): TGTGCCAGCAGCTTAGACTTTAGCAGTGGCGGGAGAAAGTCCATGTACAATGAGCAGTTCTTC. It translates to CASSLDFSSGGRKSMYNEQFF.

This sequence joins TRBV5-1 and TRBJ1-4; maybe TRBD1 (5 bases). CDR3 length: 15 amino acids. Germline lookup yields CDR1 SGHRS and CDR2 YFSETQ. With 1 base removed from V and 8 bases from J, the gap between germline ends came to 15 bases. The CDR3 DNA reads TGCGCCAGCAGCTTGTTTTCGGGGGGTTCGGAAAAACTGTTTTTT. This gives the protein CASSLFSGGSEKLFF.

The chain links TRBV11-2 to TRBJ2-2, with 10 bases matching TRBD2. J gave up 5 bases and V 0 bases, and 9 bases lay outside the gene matches. Germline lookup yields CDR1 SGHAT and CDR2 FQNNGV. This CDR3 region has 18 residues. The CDR3 bases are TGTGCCAGCAGCTTAGATCGGCTAGCGGGAGTGGGGACCGGGGAGCTGTTTTTT. It yields the protein CASSLDRLAGVGTGELFF.

The chain couples TRBV5-1 to TRBJ2-7; D remains unclear. The V gene's germline CDR1 is SGHRS and CDR2 YFSETQ. V was shortened by 4 bases and J by 6 bases, with 20 bases between the two germline ends. The CDR3 has 15 residues. In nucleotides, the CDR3 is TGCGCCAGCAGCCCCCTTTCAGCTGGCTACTCCGAGCAGTACTTC. It translates to CASSPLSAGYSEQYF.

Of note for this clone: Other DNA sequences within the sample encode an identical CDR3. The J gene is TRBJ1-2, the V gene TRBV27, with D hard to call. Germline V gives CDR1 MNHEY, CDR2 SMNVEV (reference sequence). The CDR3 consists of 13 residues. V lost 0 bases to trimming and J lost 4 bases, with 6 bases between them. CDR3 bases: TGTGCCAGCAGTTTATCGCAAGGCTATGGCTACACCTTC. Amino acid sequence: CASSLSQGYGYTF.

CDR3 bases: TGTGCCAGTAGTAACAGGGGGAACAATCAGCCCCAGCATTTT. Translation: CASSNRGNNQPQHF. V is TRBV19 and J is TRBJ1-5, with 8 positions matching TRBD1. CDR3 length equals 14 residues. With 4 bases clipped from V and 3 bases from J, the junction kept 2 bases outside the gene matches. Looked up from germline, CDR1 is LNHDA and CDR2 is SQIVND (reference sequence).

V is TRBV10-3 and J is TRBJ1-2; D not certain. Germline V gene sequence: CDR1 ENHRY, CDR2 SYGVKD. This CDR3 contains 12 residues. The ends were cut back, 9 bases at V and 4 bases at J, with 12 bases in the middle. The CDR3 here is CAIAGIGYGYTF. The CDR3 DNA is TGTGCCATTGCAGGTATCGGCTATGGCTACACCTTC.

The genes are TRBV4-2 and TRBJ2-7; 7 positions agree with TRBD2. The V gene's germline CDR1 is LGHNA and CDR2 YNFKEQ. The CDR3 is 16 residues long. V shed 1 base, J shed 2 bases, and the junction held 8 bases outside the gene matches. CDR3 region: CASSQARGTTAYEQYF. CDR3 sequence (DNA): TGTGCCAGCAGCCAAGCACGAGGGACTACCGCCTACGAGCAGTACTTC.

The chain couples TRBV7-8 to TRBJ1-1; D is unclear. Germline V gene data show CDR1 as SGHVS and CDR2 as FQNEAQ. V lost 4 bases and J lost 0, with 12 bases in between. This CDR3 has 15 amino acids. The CDR3 bases are TGTGCCAGCAGCTGGGAGGGAAGCCTGAACACTGAAGCTTTCTTT. Translation gives CASSWEGSLNTEAFF.

This clone appeared once. The V and J genes are TRBV5-1 and TRBJ1-1; D is perhaps TRBD1 (6 bases). Germline loops: CDR1 SGHRS, CDR2 YFSETQ. V lost 0 bases and J 4 bases, leaving 13 bases between the germline ends. The CDR3 runs 15 residues. CDR3 loop: CASSLAMGGGTEAFF. As DNA, the CDR3 is TGCGCCAGCAGCTTGGCCATGGGAGGGGGCACTGAAGCTTTCTTT.

This chain uses TRBV5-1 with TRBJ2-7; TRBD1 matches 8 bases. With 3 bases clipped from V and 4 bases from J, the junction kept 6 bases outside the gene matches. From germline, CDR1 is SGHRS and CDR2 YFSETQ. The CDR3 contains 14 residues. This CDR3 is CASSSSTGGYEQYF. In DNA, the CDR3 is TGCGCCAGCAGCTCGTCCACAGGGGGGTACGAGCAGTACTTC. The full variable domain, its missing parts supplied by reference TRBV5-1 and TRBJ2-7, is KAGVTQTPRYLIKTRGQQVTLSCSPISGHRSVSWYQQTPGQGLQFLFEYFSETQRNKGNFPGRFSGRQFSNSRSEMNVSTLELGDSALYLCASSSSTGGYEQYFGPGTRLTVT.

The table lists this clone with a count of one. The rearrangement joins TRBV6-5 to TRBJ1-1; 8 bases match TRBD1. This CDR3 spans 15 amino acids. Per the germline V gene, CDR1 is MNHEY and CDR2 is SVGAGI. V gave up 1 base and J gave up 5 bases; unmatched junction bases: 6. CDR3 in DNA: TGTGCCAGCAGTTACTGGTCAGGGGGCGATACTGAAGCTTTCTTT. Amino acids: CASSYWSGGDTEAFF.

The chain uses TRBV7-8 and TRBJ2-3; 9 nucleotides align to TRBD2. The V and J ends lost 1 base and 5 bases, in that order; junction bases with no gene match: 10. There are 17 residues in the CDR3. Germline loops: CDR1 SGHVS, CDR2 FQNEAQ. The DNA for the CDR3 is TGTGCCAGCAGCTTAGTCCGCCTAGCGGGATTCGGAGATACGCAGTATTTT. It specifies CASSLVRLAGFGDTQYF.

The chain joins TRBV11-2 to TRBJ1-3; D gene unclear. Germline CDR1 SGHAT, CDR2 FQNNGV. The CDR3 loop spans 12 amino acids. V dropped 7 bases and J dropped 4 bases, with 8 bases sitting between them. This CDR3 reads CASTPGGNTIYF. In nucleotides, the CDR3 is TGTGCCAGCACTCCGGGGGGAAACACCATATATTTT. Filled out from reference TRBV11-2 and TRBJ1-3, the complete variable domain reads EAGVAQSPRYKIIEKRQSVAFWCNPISGHATLYWYQQILGQGPKLLIQFQNNGVVDDSQLPKDRFSAERLKGVDSTLKIQPAKLEDSAVYLCASTPGGNTIYFGEGSWLTVV.

The J gene is TRBJ1-2, the V gene TRBV28; no reliable D call. This CDR3 contains 12 residues. V lost 4 bases to trimming and J lost 4 bases, with 7 bases between them. Germline V gene sequence: CDR1 MDHEN, CDR2 SYDVKM. CDR3 loop: CASSWQPYGYTF. CDR3 in DNA: TGTGCCAGCAGTTGGCAGCCCTATGGCTACACCTTC.

This sequence joins TRBV7-9 and TRBJ2-5; tentatively, D is TRBD1 or TRBD2 (5 bases each). Per the germline V gene, CDR1 is SEHNR and CDR2 is FQNEAQ (reference sequence). The CDR3 has 16 residues. The ends were cut back, 6 bases at V and 5 bases at J, with 22 bases in the middle. CDR3 amino acids: CASSLTSGAEKETQYF. DNA of the CDR3: TGTGCCAGCAGTTTAACTTCCGGGGCCGAAAAGGAGACCCAGTACTTC.